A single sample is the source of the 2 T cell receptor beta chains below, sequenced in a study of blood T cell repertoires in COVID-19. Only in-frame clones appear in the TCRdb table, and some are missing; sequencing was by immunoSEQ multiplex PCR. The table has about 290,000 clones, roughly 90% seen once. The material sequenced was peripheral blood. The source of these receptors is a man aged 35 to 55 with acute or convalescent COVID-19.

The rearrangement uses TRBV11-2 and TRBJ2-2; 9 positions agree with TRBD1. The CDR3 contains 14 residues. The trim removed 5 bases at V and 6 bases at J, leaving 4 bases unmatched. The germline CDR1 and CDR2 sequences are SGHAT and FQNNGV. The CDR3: CASSHRTGAGELFF. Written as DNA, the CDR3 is TGTGCCAGCAGCCACAGGACAGGGGCCGGGGAGCTGTTTTTT.

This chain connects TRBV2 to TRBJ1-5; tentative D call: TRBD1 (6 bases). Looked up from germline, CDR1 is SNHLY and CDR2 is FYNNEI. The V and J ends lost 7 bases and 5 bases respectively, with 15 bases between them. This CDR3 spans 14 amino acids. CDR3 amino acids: CASNGDTRDQPQHF. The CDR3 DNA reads TGTGCCAGCAATGGGGACACCCGTGATCAGCCCCAGCATTTT.